The subject of this entry is one TCR beta chain. Its target antigen remains unknown. It has no much larger one-base neighbor in the sample; base qualities were not kept. TCRbeta CDR3 regions were amplified from genomic DNA by means of the immunoSEQ Assay, a bias-controlled multiplex PCR. For the original study's pipeline: The number of nucleated cells in each sample was estimated from the amplification of reference gene primers within the assay. To quantify the absolute abundance of each unique TCRbeta CDR3 rearrangement, sequence reads were collapsed and filtered. Productive Simpson clonality was computed per sample as the square root of Simpson's diversity index over productive rearrangements. Sourced from immuneACCESS, this table was stored by TCRdb with only in-frame sequences that have V and J called. A share of the clones is absent; for the studies checked, an unresolved V gene accounts for under half, and the remainder has no known explanation. For V, J and clone size, that table is used; D and trimming come from the DNA. The sample has 250,000 or so clones on record, 85% to 90% of them singletons. The top ten hold 0.99% of the sample.

This specimen comes from a study of blood T cell repertoires in COVID-19 (dated by TCRdb to 2018 to 2021). With regard to the full study: Samples covering the acute and convalescent phases of COVID-19 were provided by collaborators in the United States, Italy and Spain. The prospective study material was composed of cDNA or gDNA derived from T cells, B-cell-depleted T cells, or PBMCs. The dataset comprised deeply sampled blood TCRbeta repertoires from subjects exposed to, actively infected with, or recovered from COVID-19. The repertoires were released in a freely available public database intended as a resource for research on the immune response to SARS-CoV-2. The samples were drawn from two sources: the first 160 participants of the ongoing ImmuneRACE study, and some 1,300 subjects contributed by 6 global collaborators. Sample metadata almost always included a de-identified subject ID, COVID-19 status, age in years and sex. Where HLA class I and class II types were available, the types were taken from metadata supplied by the sample provider, not from assay-based typing. Study-level results and caveats: The quantity of clinical and demographic metadata differed by source and by participant and was supplied without curation.

Another Seattle source contributed samples from volunteer blood donors who had recovered from COVID-19. The collaborating institutions used their own protocols to collect whole blood in K2EDTA tubes. For TCRbeta analysis, collaborator samples were shipped as frozen whole blood, as isolated PBMCs, or as DNA extracted from either sample type. CDR1 SGHRS and CDR2 YFSETQ are derived from the germline V gene. Inclusive of the bounding cysteine and phenylalanine, the CDR3 is 17 residues long. This entry keeps only the CDR3 DNA: 51 bases, framed from base 1. V and J are truncated by 2 bases and 0 bases respectively, leaving an intervening sequence of 12 bases.

The sequenced sample was peripheral blood. The TCR originated in a woman aged 40-49 years who had recovered from COVID-19. The chain was built from TRBV5-1 and TRBJ1-6; the D segment could be TRBD1, given 5 matching bases. The CDR3 region has the sequence CASSFGQGSSYNSPLHF. The sequence in DNA is TGCGCCAGCAGCTTCGGACAAGGTAGCTCCTATAATTCACCCCTCCACTTT. With the portions outside the CDR3 filled from the reference TRBV5-1 and TRBJ1-6 genes, the complete variable region becomes KAGVTQTPRYLIKTRGQQVTLSCSPISGHRSVSWYQQTPGQGLQFLFEYFSETQRNKGNFPGRFSGRQFSNSRSEMNVSTLELGDSALYLCASSFGQGSSYNSPLHFGNGTRLTVT.